A selection of T cell receptor beta chains follows, all from one sample in a study of CD8 T cells in ankylosing spondylitis. TCRdb re-called the 5' RACE reads with MiXCR, one entry per CDR3 protein. This sample has roughly 220,000 distinct CDR3 sequences, with about 10% found just once. The sample comprised blood, either unsorted or a sorted T cell fraction (not recorded which). These receptors all come from a male donor with ankylosing spondylitis or in good health (not recorded which). CDR3s include the opening cysteine and the closing phenylalanine or tryptophan. A D gene is named only where the DNA matches it firmly. Clone size is not always given. Where it is, it says once, few, many or a class for expanded clones.

j_call | d_call | cdr3_length | v_call | clone_size | cdr3_nt | cdr3_aa
TRBJ1-5 | - | 13 | TRBV24-1 | many | TGTGCCACCAGTGCCGAGGGGATTCAGCCCCAGCATTTT | CATSAEGIQPQHF
TRBJ2-2 | TRBD2 | 20 | TRBV9 | - | TGTGCCAGCAGCGTAGCTTGGCGGTTGACTAGCGGCGAGAACACCGGGGAGCTGTTTTTT | CASSVAWRLTSGENTGELFF
TRBJ2-1 | TRBD1 | 17 | TRBV5-1 | once | TGCGCCAGCAGCCGGACGGGACAGACGGACTCCTACAATGAGCAGTTCTTC | CASSRTGQTDSYNEQFF
TRBJ2-1 | - | 15 | TRBV7-7 | - | TGTGCTAGCAGCTTCGGGGTAGGGACACAGAATGAGCAGTTCTTC | CASSFGVGTQNEQFF
TRBJ1-2 | TRBD1 | 13 | TRBV5-6 | many | TGTGCCAGCAGCCGACAGGGAAACTATGGCTACACCTTC | CASSRQGNYGYTF
TRBJ2-1 | TRBD1 | 13 | TRBV29-1 | many | TGCAGCTTAGGGGACAGGAGTCTAAATGAGCAGTTCTTC | CSLGDRSLNEQFF
TRBJ2-6 | TRBD1 | 16 | TRBV2 | - | TGTGCCAGCAGGAGGGACAGGGGGCCGGGGGCCAACGTCCTGACTTTC | CASRRDRGPGANVLTF
TRBJ2-5 | - | 17 | TRBV5-1 | - | TGCGCCAGCAGCTTGGGGGTTTTCGGACGGGGAGAAGTGACCCAGTACTTC | CASSLGVFGRGEVTQYF
TRBJ1-2 | - | 15 | TRBV30 | - | TGTGCCTGGAGTTCAAGAAATATCCCAAGCTATGGCTACACCTTC | CAWSSRNIPSYGYTF
TRBJ2-1 | - | 15 | TRBV11-2 | - | TGTGCCAGCAGCTTAGAAAGGGACGGACACAATGAGCAGTTCTTC | CASSLERDGHNEQFF
TRBJ1-3 | - | 15 | TRBV19 | many | TGTGCCAGTAGCACCCTCCGGACATCCGGAAACACCATATATTTT | CASSTLRTSGNTIYF